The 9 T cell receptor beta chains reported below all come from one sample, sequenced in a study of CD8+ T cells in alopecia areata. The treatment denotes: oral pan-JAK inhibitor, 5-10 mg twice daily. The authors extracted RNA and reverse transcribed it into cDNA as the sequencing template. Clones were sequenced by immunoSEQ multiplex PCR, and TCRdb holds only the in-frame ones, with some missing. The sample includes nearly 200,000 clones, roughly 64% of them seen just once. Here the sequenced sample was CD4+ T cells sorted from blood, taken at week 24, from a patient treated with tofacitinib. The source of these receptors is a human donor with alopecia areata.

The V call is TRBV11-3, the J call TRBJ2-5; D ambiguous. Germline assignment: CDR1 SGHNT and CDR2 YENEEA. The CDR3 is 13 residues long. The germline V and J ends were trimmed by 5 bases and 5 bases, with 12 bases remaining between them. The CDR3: CASSLDPTETQYF. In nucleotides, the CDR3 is TGTGCCAGCAGCCTTGACCCAACGGAGACCCAGTACTTC.

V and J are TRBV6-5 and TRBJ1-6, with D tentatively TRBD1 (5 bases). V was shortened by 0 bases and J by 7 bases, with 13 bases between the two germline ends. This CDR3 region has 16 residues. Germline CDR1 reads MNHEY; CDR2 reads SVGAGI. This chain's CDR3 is CASSYSLSNRNSPLHF. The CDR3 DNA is TGTGCCAGCAGTTACTCGCTTTCTAACAGGAATTCACCCCTCCACTTT.

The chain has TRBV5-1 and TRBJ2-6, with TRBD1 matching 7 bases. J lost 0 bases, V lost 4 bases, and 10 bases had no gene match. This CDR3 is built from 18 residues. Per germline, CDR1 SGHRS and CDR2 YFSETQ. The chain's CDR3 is CASSLRDSQSSGANVLTF. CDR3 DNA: TGCGCCAGCAGCCTCCGGGACAGTCAATCCTCTGGGGCCAACGTCCTGACTTTC.

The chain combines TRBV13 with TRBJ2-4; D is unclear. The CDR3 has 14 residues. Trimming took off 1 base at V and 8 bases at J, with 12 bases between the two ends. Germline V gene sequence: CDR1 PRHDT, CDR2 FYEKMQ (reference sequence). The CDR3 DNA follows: TGTGCCAGCAGCTTAGACCCCCGGAGTGACATTCAGTACTTC. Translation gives CASSLDPRSDIQYF.

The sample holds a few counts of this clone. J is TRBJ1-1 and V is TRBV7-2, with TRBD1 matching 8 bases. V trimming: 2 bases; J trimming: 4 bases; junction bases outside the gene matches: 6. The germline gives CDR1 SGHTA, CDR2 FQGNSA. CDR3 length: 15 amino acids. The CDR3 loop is CASSLFQGAGTEAFF. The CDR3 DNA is TGTGCCAGCAGCTTATTTCAGGGGGCGGGCACTGAAGCTTTCTTT.

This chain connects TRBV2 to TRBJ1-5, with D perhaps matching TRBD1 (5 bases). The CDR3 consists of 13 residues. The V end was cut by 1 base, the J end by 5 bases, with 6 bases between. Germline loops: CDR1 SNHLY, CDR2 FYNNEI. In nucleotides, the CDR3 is TGTGCCAGCAGTGAAGGAGGGGATCAGCCCCAGCATTTT. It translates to CASSEGGDQPQHF. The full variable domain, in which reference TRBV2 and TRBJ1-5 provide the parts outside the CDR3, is EPEVTQTPSHQVTQMGQEVILRCVPISNHLYFYWYRQILGQKVEFLVSFYNNEISEKSEIFDDQFSVERPDGSNFTLKIRSTKLEDSAMYFCASSEGGDQPQHFGDGTRLSIL.

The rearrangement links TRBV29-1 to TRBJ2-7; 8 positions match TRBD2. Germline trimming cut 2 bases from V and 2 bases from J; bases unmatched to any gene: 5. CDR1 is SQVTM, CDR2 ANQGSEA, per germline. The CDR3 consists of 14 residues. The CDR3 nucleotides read TGCAGCGTTGAAAAACCGGGACTAGCCTACGAGCAGTACTTC. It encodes CSVEKPGLAYEQYF.

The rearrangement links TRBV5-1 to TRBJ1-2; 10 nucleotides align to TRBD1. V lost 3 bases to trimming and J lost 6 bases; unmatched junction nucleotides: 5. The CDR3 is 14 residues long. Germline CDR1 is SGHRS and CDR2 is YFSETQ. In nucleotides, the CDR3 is TGCGCCAGCAGCTCACTAGGACAGGGGGATGGCTACACCTTC. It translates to CASSSLGQGDGYTF.

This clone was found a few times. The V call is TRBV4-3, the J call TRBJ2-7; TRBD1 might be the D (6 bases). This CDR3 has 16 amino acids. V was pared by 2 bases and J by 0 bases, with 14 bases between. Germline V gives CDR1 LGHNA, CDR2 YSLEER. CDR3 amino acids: CASSQMRNRDSYEQYF. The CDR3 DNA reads TGCGCCAGCAGCCAAATGCGGAACAGGGACTCCTACGAGCAGTACTTC.